This passage covers 15 T cell receptor beta chains from one sample sequenced in a study of radiation and T cells in renal cell carcinoma. Time point noted: baseline pretreatment blood. Treatment described: 15 Gy SBRT to primary tumor, nephrectomy 4 weeks later. Method: immunoSEQ multiplex PCR; TCRdb's copy keeps in-frame clones and lacks some. The data contain 100,000 to 150,000 clones, approximately 78% of them seen just once; the ten biggest clones take up 3%. The sequences come from blood, collected from a patient whose treatment included radiotherapy and nephrectomy. These receptors were obtained from a woman aged 60-75 years with renal cell carcinoma.

The V call is TRBV4-1, the J call TRBJ2-5; D gene unclear. V lost 2 bases, J lost 4 bases, and 11 bases lay in between. Germline V gene data show CDR1 as MGHRA and CDR2 as YSYEKL. The CDR3 loop spans 14 amino acids. CDR3 sequence reads: CASSQPTLVETQYF. The CDR3 region has the DNA TGCGCCAGCAGCCAACCGACCCTCGTAGAGACCCAGTACTTC.

CDR3 nucleotide sequence: TGTGCCAGCAGCTTAGGCTCTCAAGAGACCCAGTACTTC. It translates to CASSLGSQETQYF. The chain couples TRBV5-6 to TRBJ2-5; D gene ambiguous. The CDR3 is made up of 13 amino acids. Deletions cut 2 bases from V and 2 bases from J, with 7 bases between. Germline V gene sequence: CDR1 SGHDT, CDR2 YYEEEE.

This clone was counted a single time. The gene calls are TRBV19 and TRBJ1-6; 8 positions agree with TRBD1. CDR1 LNHDA and CDR2 SQIVND come from the germline V gene (reference sequence). The CDR3 covers 14 residues. After removal of 5 bases from V and 11 bases from J, the junction contained 8 bases not matched to a gene. In DNA form, the CDR3 reads TGTGCCAGTAGTCTTCCGGGACAGGTAACACCCCTCCACTTT. It translates to CASSLPGQVTPLHF.

This chain links TRBV19 with TRBJ2-1, with TRBD2 matching over 13 bases. Per germline, CDR1 LNHDA and CDR2 SQIVND (reference sequence). Losses at the gene ends were 3 bases for V and 8 bases for J; bases not matched to a gene: 7. This CDR3 comprises 16 residues. The CDR3 is CASSILLAGGRDEQFF. The CDR3 DNA reads TGTGCCAGTAGTATCCTACTAGCGGGAGGGCGCGATGAGCAGTTCTTC.

The J gene is TRBJ2-5, the V gene TRBV5-1; D could derive from TRBD1 or TRBD2 (5 bases each). V lost 0 bases and J 5 bases, leaving 11 bases between the germline ends. The CDR3 is 14 amino acids. CDR1 and CDR2 from the germline V gene are SGHRS and YFSETQ. CDR3 in amino acids: CASSLVVREETQYF. In DNA, the CDR3 is TGCGCCAGCAGCTTGGTGGTCAGGGAGGAGACCCAGTACTTC.

The rearrangement uses TRBV11-2 and TRBJ1-2; 9 bases fit TRBD1. With V trimmed by 5 bases and J by 4 bases, 11 bases remained unmatched. The CDR3 has 16 residues. The germline V gene has CDR1 SGHAT and CDR2 FQNNGV. The CDR3 spells CASSHIRTGDIYGYTF. In DNA, the CDR3 is TGTGCCAGCAGCCATATCAGGACAGGGGACATCTATGGCTACACCTTC.

The J gene is TRBJ1-4, the V gene TRBV30; D is possibly TRBD1 (5 bases). Trimming pared 7 bases from V and 8 bases from J, leaving 23 bases between. The CDR3 is 15 residues long. The germline V gene encodes CDR1 GTSNPN and CDR2 SVGIG (reference sequence). The CDR3 protein is CAFLHPTGSGEKLFF. The DNA for the CDR3 is TGTGCCTTCTTGCACCCAACAGGATCAGGGGAAAAACTGTTTTTT.

The V call is TRBV10-2, the J call TRBJ2-7; tentatively, D is TRBD1 (5 bases). The CDR3 spans 14 residues. Germline CDR1 and CDR2: WSHSY and SAAADI. With 4 bases removed from V and 5 bases from J, the gap between germline ends came to 15 bases. CDR3 DNA: TGCGCCAGCAGTGCTGGATCAGGGAACAACGAGCAGTACTTC. Protein: CASSAGSGNNEQYF.

The chain has TRBV6-1 and TRBJ1-1; tentatively, D is TRBD1 (6 bases). The V gene lost 5 bases and the J gene lost 5 bases, with 9 bases spanning the gap. Germline V gives CDR1 MNHNS, CDR2 SASEGT. CDR3 length: 12 residues. In nucleotides, the CDR3 is TGTGCCAGCAGTTCCACAGGGACTGAAGCTTTCTTT. Protein product: CASSSTGTEAFF.

Points on this clone: Relative to the germline gene, one junction end is altered; a read error may explain this. The chain is built from TRBV19 and TRBJ1-5; D gene unclear. The CDR3 loop spans 13 amino acids. Germline assignment: CDR1 LNHDA and CDR2 SQIVND (reference sequence). The CDR3 sequence is CASSSTWELGKDF. CDR3 DNA: TGTGCCAGTAGTTCAACTTGGGAGCTAGGGAAGGATTTT.

This clone showed up just a few times. One end of the junction does not line up with germline, which may come from a read error. J is TRBJ1-1 and V is TRBV19; D not certain. The germline CDR1 and CDR2 sequences are LNHDA and SQIVND (reference sequence). The CDR3 contains 9 residues. CDR3 amino acids: CRMNTEAFF. The CDR3 coding sequence is TGCCGCATGAACACTGAAGCTTTCTTT.

The CDR3 DNA follows: TGTGCCAGCAGCCAACCTACTAGGAGGGAGACCCAGTACTTC. The encoded protein is CASSQPTRRETQYF. The rearrangement uses TRBV4-2 and TRBJ2-5, with D perhaps TRBD2 (5 bases). V lost 2 bases to trimming and J lost 5 bases, with 12 bases between them. The CDR3 length is 14 residues. Germline V gene sequence: CDR1 LGHNA, CDR2 YNFKEQ.

The V gene is TRBV6-1, the J gene TRBJ2-1; 8 bases fit TRBD1. V trimming: 4 bases; J trimming: 3 bases; junction bases outside the gene matches: 11. The germline gives CDR1 MNHNS, CDR2 SASEGT. The CDR3 is 17 residues long. Here the CDR3 reads CASSGLAQGVVYNEQFF. For the CDR3, the DNA is TGTGCCAGCAGTGGCCTAGCACAGGGGGTAGTCTACAATGAGCAGTTCTTC.

The rearrangement links TRBV27 to TRBJ1-6; the D is unclear. The CDR3 is made up of 15 amino acids. Germline assignment: CDR1 MNHEY and CDR2 SMNVEV (reference sequence). V was clipped by 2 bases and J by 7 bases, with 12 bases between them. The CDR3 DNA sequence: TGTGCCAGCAGTTTAGTCCCCGGGGTCAATTCACCCCTCCACTTT. Residues: CASSLVPGVNSPLHF.

This chain connects TRBV29-1 to TRBJ1-3; D remains unclear. The CDR3 totals 13 residues. Germline CDR1 and CDR2: SQVTM and ANQGSEA. Trimming stripped 6 bases from V and 3 bases from J, with 12 bases between. The CDR3 region has the DNA TGCAGCGTGCAGACGCCTTATGGAAACACCATATATTTT. Amino acid sequence: CSVQTPYGNTIYF.